This section outlines one T cell receptor beta chain sequence together with its context. Its antigen is not identified. Isolated PBMCs totaled at least 6 million in each sample. A second PCR, run for roughly 7 to 12 cycles, used a sample-barcoded 5' primer plus a J-beta primer mix. TCRdb re-called the 5' RACE reads with MiXCR, one entry per CDR3 protein. In the table there are roughly 1.6 million distinct CDR3 sequences, roughly 30% of which are singletons. The ends lost 9 bases at V and 8 bases at J; junction bases unmatched: 11. The CDR3 has 14 amino acids. Germline values: CDR1 MNHEY, CDR2 SVGEGT. This sample was included in a study of blood T cells in healthy people across ages. Whole-study findings and limits: Diversity of TCR beta per million T cells declined in a roughly linear way with age. Long-lived and aged donors differed, with more naive CD4+ cells and higher diversity in the long-lived.

The chain recombines TRBV6-2 or TRBV6-3 with TRBJ2-1, with 9 bases lining up with TRBD2. Sample: blood. This clonotype was sampled from a woman aged 25 to 39 in good health. CDR3 loop: CASLSAGGLYEQFF. The CDR3 DNA follows: TGTGCCAGTCTCTCTGCGGGGGGGCTTTATGAGCAGTTCTTC.